This is a list of T cell receptor beta chains from one sample in a study of cytomegalovirus exposure and HLA in healthy donors. Sequencing used immunoSEQ multiplex PCR; TCRdb keeps in-frame clones, though not all of them. The sample includes roughly 100,000 clones, 75% of them seen just once. The sample consisted of PBMCs. The receptors originated from a man aged 50-60 years in good health and CMV-seronegative. CDR3s include the opening cysteine and the closing phenylalanine or tryptophan. The order of the fields is J gene, V gene, clone size, D gene, CDR3 protein, CDR3 DNA. The D gene is left open where the match is weak. Some rows mark clone size as missing; the rest say once, few, many or name a class of expanded clone.

TRBJ2-7	TRBV5-1	.	.	CASSRGERYEQYF	TGCGCCAGCAGCCGGGGTGAGCGCTACGAGCAGTACTTC
TRBJ2-1	TRBV5-5	once	.	CASSLAPKDEQFF	TGTGCCAGCAGCTTGGCCCCTAAAGATGAGCAGTTCTTC
TRBJ1-2	TRBV7-2	.	.	CASSLAGRGSDGYTF	TGTGCCAGCAGCTTAGCTGGTAGGGGATCAGATGGCTACACCTTC
TRBJ1-1	TRBV18	.	TRBD1	CASSPRGRPNTEAFF	TGTGCCAGCTCACCAAGGGGGCGGCCGAACACTGAAGCTTTCTTT
TRBJ1-6	TRBV6-1	.	TRBD1	CASSEDRVGSPLHF	TGTGCCAGCAGTGAGGACAGGGTAGGCTCACCCCTCCACTTT
TRBJ1-2	TRBV30	.	TRBD1	CACTQGGGYTF	TGTGCCTGTACGCAGGGGGGAGGCTACACCTTC
TRBJ2-1	TRBV6-6	.	TRBD2	CASSYGGRNNEQFF	TGTGCCAGCAGTTACGGCGGGAGGAACAATGAGCAGTTCTTC
TRBJ1-2	TRBV5-1	.	TRBD1	CASSLVGQGYGYTF	TGCGCCAGCAGCTTGGTGGGACAGGGGTATGGCTACACCTTC
TRBJ1-6	TRBV23-1	few	TRBD1	CASSQSGQGPYNSPLHF	TGCGCCAGCAGTCAATCGGGACAGGGACCCTATAATTCACCCCTCCACTTT
TRBJ2-2	TRBV6-4	once	.	CASSRPQALRELFF	TGTGCCAGCAGCCGACCACAGGCTTTGAGGGAGCTGTTTTTT
TRBJ1-6	TRBV4-1	.	TRBD1	CASSQPPGQGLSPLHF	TGCGCCAGCAGCCAACCTCCAGGACAGGGTTTATCACCCCTCCACTTT
TRBJ1-3	TRBV7-2	.	TRBD1	CASRFTGAGNTIYF	TGTGCCAGCAGATTCACAGGGGCGGGAAACACCATATATTTT
TRBJ1-1	TRBV7-9	.	TRBD1	CASSPRGQTEGTEAFF	TGTGCCAGCAGCCCGAGGGGACAGACAGAGGGGACTGAAGCTTTCTTT
TRBJ2-6	TRBV27	.	.	CASSSVISGANVLTF	TGTGCCAGCAGTTCCGTAATCTCTGGGGCCAACGTCCTGACTTTC
TRBJ2-1	TRBV7-7	.	TRBD2	CASSPSGGAMGEQFF	TGTGCTAGCAGCCCTAGCGGGGGGGCCATGGGAGAGCAGTTCTTC
TRBJ2-5	TRBV7-8	.	.	CASSSLGSGAAQETQYF	TGTGCCAGCAGCTCTCTGGGGTCCGGAGCGGCGCAAGAGACCCAGTACTTC
TRBJ2-4	TRBV28	few	.	CASSLYRRVDIQYF	TGTGCCAGCAGTTTATACAGGAGGGTCGACATTCAGTACTTC
TRBJ2-7	TRBV27	.	.	CASSRGGRGPSYEQYF	TGTGCCAGCAGCCGGGGAGGTAGGGGGCCCTCCTACGAGCAGTACTTC
TRBJ1-1	TRBV19	.	.	CASRHDPQGMNTEAFF	TGTGCCAGTAGACATGATCCTCAGGGTATGAACACTGAAGCTTTCTTT
TRBJ2-1	TRBV29-1	.	.	CTTARDNEQFF	TGCACCACGGCCAGGGACAATGAGCAGTTCTTC
TRBJ2-7	TRBV18	.	TRBD2	CASSQMTSGSSYEQYF	TGTGCCAGCTCACAAATGACTAGCGGGAGCTCCTACGAGCAGTACTTC
TRBJ2-7	TRBV28	.	.	CASRQTGQSYEQYF	TGTGCCAGCAGACAAACGGGACAATCCTACGAGCAGTACTTC
TRBJ2-2	TRBV19	few	.	CASKRGNTGELFF	TGTGCCAGTAAAAGGGGGAACACCGGGGAGCTGTTTTTT
TRBJ2-7	TRBV7-8	.	TRBD2	CASSPPGTKNEQYF	TGTGCCAGCAGCCCACCCGGGACTAAGAACGAGCAGTACTTC
TRBJ1-2	TRBV6-5	.	.	CASSYGPRSSYTF	TGTGCCAGCAGTTACGGTCCTCGGTCGAGCTACACCTTC
TRBJ2-7	TRBV19	.	TRBD2	CASSLIGGRTMYEQYF	TGTGCCAGTAGTCTTATAGGCGGGAGGACCATGTACGAGCAGTACTTC
TRBJ2-1	TRBV7-3	.	.	CASSLTPGAWGYNEQFF	TGTGCCAGCAGCTTAACACCAGGGGCCTGGGGGTACAATGAGCAGTTCTTC
TRBJ1-1	TRBV28	few	TRBD1	CASRVTGVNTEAFF	TGTGCCAGCAGGGTGACAGGGGTGAACACTGAAGCTTTCTTT
TRBJ2-2	TRBV2	.	TRBD2	CASSVAGAHTGELFF	TGTGCCAGCAGTGTAGCGGGAGCGCACACCGGGGAGCTGTTTTTT
TRBJ2-1	TRBV11-3	.	.	CASSSRGTNEQFF	TGTGCCAGCAGTTCCAGGGGAACCAATGAGCAGTTCTTC
TRBJ2-5	TRBV7-8	.	TRBD1	CASSPWTGVNSQETQYF	TGTGCCAGCAGCCCGTGGACAGGGGTAAACTCTCAAGAGACCCAGTACTTC
TRBJ1-5	TRBV6-1	.	.	CASSEGKQGFSQPQHF	TGTGCCAGCAGTGAAGGGAAACAGGGTTTCAGTCAGCCCCAGCATTTT
TRBJ2-1	TRBV5-4	.	TRBD2	CASSLVGRGGYNEQFF	TGTGCCAGCAGCTTGGTCGGGCGGGGGGGTTACAATGAGCAGTTCTTC
TRBJ2-5	TRBV7-2	.	.	CASSKGGGGQETQYF	TGTGCCAGCAGCAAAGGGGGAGGGGGCCAAGAGACCCAGTACTTC
TRBJ2-3	TRBV7-3	.	TRBD2	CASSLTGAGGSTDTQYF	TGTGCCAGCAGCTTAACGGGGGCGGGGGGGAGCACAGATACGCAGTATTTT